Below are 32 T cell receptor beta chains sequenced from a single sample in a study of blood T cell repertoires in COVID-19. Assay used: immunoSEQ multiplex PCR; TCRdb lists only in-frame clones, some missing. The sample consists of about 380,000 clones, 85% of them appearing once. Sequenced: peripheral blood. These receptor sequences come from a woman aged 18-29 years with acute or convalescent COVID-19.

The CDR3 loop is CASSTSARSYEQYF. CDR3 coding DNA: TGCGCCAGCAGTACTAGCGCCCGTTCCTACGAGCAGTACTTC. This chain uses TRBV10-1 with TRBJ2-7; 7 bases map to TRBD2. V lost 5 bases to trimming and J lost 1 base; unmatched junction nucleotides: 5. The germline gives CDR1 WNHNN, CDR2 SYGVQD (reference sequence). The CDR3 has 14 residues.

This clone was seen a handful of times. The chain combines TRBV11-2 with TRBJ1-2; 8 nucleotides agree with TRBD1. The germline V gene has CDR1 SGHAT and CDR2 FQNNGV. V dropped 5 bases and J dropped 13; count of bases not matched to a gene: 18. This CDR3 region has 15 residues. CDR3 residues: CASSQGSGQGLRPTF. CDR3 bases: TGTGCCAGCAGCCAGGGATCCGGACAGGGTCTGCGGCCCACCTTC.

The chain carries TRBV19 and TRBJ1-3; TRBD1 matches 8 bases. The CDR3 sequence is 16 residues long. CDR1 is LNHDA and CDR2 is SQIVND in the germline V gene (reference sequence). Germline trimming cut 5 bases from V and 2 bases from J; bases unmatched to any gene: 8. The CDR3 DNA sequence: TGTGCCAGTAGTGCAGACAGGGGAGGGCCTGGAAACACCATATATTTT. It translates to CASSADRGGPGNTIYF.

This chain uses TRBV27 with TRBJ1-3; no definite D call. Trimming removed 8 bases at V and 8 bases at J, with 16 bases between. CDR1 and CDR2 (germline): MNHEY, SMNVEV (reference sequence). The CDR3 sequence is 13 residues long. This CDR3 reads CASAFYFRDTIYF. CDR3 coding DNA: TGTGCCAGCGCTTTTTATTTTCGGGACACCATATATTTT.

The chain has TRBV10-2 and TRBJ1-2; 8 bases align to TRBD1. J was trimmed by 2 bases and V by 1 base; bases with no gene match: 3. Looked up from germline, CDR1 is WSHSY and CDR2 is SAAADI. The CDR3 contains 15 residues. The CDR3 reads CASSEWGQENYGYTF. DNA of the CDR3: TGCGCCAGCAGTGAGTGGGGACAGGAGAACTATGGCTACACCTTC.

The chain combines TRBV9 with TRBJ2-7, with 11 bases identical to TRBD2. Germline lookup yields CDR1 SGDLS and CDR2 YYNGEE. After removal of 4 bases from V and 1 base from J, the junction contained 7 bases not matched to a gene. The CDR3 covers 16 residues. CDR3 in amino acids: CASSPEVAGGSYEQYF. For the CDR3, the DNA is TGTGCCAGCAGCCCCGAAGTAGCGGGAGGGTCCTACGAGCAGTACTTC.

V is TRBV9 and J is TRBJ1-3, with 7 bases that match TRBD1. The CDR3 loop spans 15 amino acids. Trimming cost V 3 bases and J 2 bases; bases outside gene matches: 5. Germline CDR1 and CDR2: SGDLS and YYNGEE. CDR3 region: CASSADRVPGNTIYF. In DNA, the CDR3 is TGTGCCAGCAGCGCCGACAGGGTGCCTGGAAACACCATATATTTT.

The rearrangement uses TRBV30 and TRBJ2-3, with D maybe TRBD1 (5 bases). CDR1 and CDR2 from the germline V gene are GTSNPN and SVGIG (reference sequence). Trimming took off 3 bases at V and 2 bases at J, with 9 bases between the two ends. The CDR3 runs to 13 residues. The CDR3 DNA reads TGTGCCTGGAGCATAGGGGTCACAGATACGCAGTATTTT. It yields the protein CAWSIGVTDTQYF. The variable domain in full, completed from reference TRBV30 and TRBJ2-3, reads SQTIHQWPATLVQPVGSPLSLECTVEGTSNPNLYWYRQAAGRGLQLLFYSVGIGQISSEVPQNLSASRPQDRQFILSSKKLLLSDSGFYLCAWSIGVTDTQYFGPGTRLTVL.

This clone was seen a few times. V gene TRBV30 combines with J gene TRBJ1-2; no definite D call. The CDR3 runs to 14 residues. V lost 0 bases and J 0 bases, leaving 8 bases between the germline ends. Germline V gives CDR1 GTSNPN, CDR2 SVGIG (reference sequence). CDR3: CAWSVRRTNYGYTF. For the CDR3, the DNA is TGTGCCTGGAGTGTACGGCGGACTAACTATGGCTACACCTTC.

The CDR3 nucleotides are TGCGCCAGCAGCCCGGCCGGGACAGGGTCTGGCGGGGAGCTGTTTTTT. It is translated as CASSPAGTGSGGELFF. The rearrangement links TRBV5-1 to TRBJ2-2, with TRBD1 identical over 9 bases. The CDR3 has 16 residues. Per germline, CDR1 SGHRS and CDR2 YFSETQ. V was clipped by 4 bases and J by 7 bases; unmatched bases: 11.

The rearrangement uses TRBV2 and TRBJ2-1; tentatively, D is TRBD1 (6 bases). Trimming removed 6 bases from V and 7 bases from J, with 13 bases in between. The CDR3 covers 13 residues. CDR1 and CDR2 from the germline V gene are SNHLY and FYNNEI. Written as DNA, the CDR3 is TGTGCCAGCAGGTGGACAGCAGGGAATGAGCAGTTCTTC. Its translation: CASRWTAGNEQFF.

The DNA for the CDR3 is TGCAGCGTCACTCAACAGGGGAGGAACACTGAAGCTTTCTTT. It translates to CSVTQQGRNTEAFF. The chain uses TRBV29-1 and TRBJ1-1; 7 bases agree with TRBD1. Germline values: CDR1 SQVTM, CDR2 ANQGSEA. Trimming removed 6 bases from V and 1 base from J; junction bases left unmatched: 8. This CDR3 spans 14 amino acids.

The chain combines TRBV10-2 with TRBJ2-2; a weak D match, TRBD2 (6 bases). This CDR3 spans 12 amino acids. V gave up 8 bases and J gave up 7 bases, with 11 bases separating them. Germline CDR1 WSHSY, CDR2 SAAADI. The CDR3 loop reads CASGGAGGELFF. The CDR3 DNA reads TGCGCCAGCGGAGGGGCCGGCGGGGAGCTGTTTTTT.

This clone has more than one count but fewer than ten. As DNA, the CDR3 is TGTGCCTGGATACCCAAAGGGGACACTGAAGCTTTCTTT. Translation: CAWIPKGDTEAFF. The chain links TRBV30 to TRBJ1-1, with D possibly being TRBD1 (5 bases). In germline, CDR1 is GTSNPN, CDR2 SVGIG (reference sequence). This CDR3 contains 13 residues. Trimming cost V 4 bases and J 3 bases, with 12 bases left between them.

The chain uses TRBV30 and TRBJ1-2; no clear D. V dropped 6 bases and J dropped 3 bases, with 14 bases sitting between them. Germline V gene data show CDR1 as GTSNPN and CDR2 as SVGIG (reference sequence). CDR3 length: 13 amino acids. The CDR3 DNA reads TGTGCCTGCCGGGAAGGCCTGTACTATGGCTACACCTTC. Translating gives CACREGLYYGYTF.

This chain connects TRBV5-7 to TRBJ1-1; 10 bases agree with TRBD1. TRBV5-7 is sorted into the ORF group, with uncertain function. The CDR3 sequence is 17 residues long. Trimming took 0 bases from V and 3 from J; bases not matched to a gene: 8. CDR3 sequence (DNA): TGTGCCAGCAGCTTGGCCCGGGACAGGGGCTCTGACACTGAAGCTTTCTTT. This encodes CASSLARDRGSDTEAFF.

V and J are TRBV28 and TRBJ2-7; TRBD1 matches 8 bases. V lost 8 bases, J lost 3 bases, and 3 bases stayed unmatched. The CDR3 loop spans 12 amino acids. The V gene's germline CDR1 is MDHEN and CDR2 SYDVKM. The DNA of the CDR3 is TGTGCCAGCGAGGACAGGGACTACGAGCAGTACTTC. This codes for CASEDRDYEQYF.

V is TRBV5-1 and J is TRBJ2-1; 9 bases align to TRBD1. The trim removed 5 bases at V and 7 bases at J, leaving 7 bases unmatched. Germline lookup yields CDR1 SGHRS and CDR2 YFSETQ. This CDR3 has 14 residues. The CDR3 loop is CASSSGTGSNEQFF. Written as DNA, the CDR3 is TGCGCCAGCAGTTCCGGGACAGGGTCTAATGAGCAGTTCTTC.

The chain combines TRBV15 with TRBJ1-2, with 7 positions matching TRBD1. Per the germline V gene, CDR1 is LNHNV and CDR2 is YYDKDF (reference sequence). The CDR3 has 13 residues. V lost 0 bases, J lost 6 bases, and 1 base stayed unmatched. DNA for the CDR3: TGTGCCACCAGCAGAGATACAGGGGATGGCTACACCTTC. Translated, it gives CATSRDTGDGYTF.

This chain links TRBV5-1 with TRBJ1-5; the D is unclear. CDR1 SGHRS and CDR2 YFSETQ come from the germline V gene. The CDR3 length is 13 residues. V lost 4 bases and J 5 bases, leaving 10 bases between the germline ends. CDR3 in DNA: TGCGCCAGCAGCCCCTCTCCAGATCAGCCCCAGCATTTT. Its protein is CASSPSPDQPQHF. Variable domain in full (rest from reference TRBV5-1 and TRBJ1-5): KAGVTQTPRYLIKTRGQQVTLSCSPISGHRSVSWYQQTPGQGLQFLFEYFSETQRNKGNFPGRFSGRQFSNSRSEMNVSTLELGDSALYLCASSPSPDQPQHFGDGTRLSIL.

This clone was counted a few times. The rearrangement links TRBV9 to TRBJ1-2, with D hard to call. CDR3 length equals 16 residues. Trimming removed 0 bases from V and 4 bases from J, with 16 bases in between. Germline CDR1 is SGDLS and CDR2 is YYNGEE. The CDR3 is CASSVEARPALYGYTF. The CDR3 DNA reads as TGTGCCAGCAGCGTAGAGGCCAGGCCCGCCCTCTATGGCTACACCTTC. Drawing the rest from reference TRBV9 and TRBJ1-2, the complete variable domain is DSGVTQTPKHLITATGQRVTLRCSPRSGDLSVYWYQQSLDQGLQFLIQYYNGEERAKGNILERFSAQQFPDLHSELNLSSLELGDSALYFCASSVEARPALYGYTFGSGTRLTVV.

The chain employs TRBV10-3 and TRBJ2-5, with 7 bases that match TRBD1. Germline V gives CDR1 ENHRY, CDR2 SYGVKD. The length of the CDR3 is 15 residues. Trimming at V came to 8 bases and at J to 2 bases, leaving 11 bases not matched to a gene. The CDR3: CAISVYRGEQETQYF. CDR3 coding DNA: TGTGCCATCTCAGTCTACAGGGGCGAACAAGAGACCCAGTACTTC.

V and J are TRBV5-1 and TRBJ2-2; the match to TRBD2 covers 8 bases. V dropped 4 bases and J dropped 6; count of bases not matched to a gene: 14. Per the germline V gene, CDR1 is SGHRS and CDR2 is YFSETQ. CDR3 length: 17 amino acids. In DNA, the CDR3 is TGCGCCAGCAGCCCACTCGCCGGGGGGGCCTTCCCCGGGGAGCTGTTTTTT. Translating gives CASSPLAGGAFPGELFF. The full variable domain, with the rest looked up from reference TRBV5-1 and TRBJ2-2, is KAGVTQTPRYLIKTRGQQVTLSCSPISGHRSVSWYQQTPGQGLQFLFEYFSETQRNKGNFPGRFSGRQFSNSRSEMNVSTLELGDSALYLCASSPLAGGAFPGELFFGEGSRLTVL.

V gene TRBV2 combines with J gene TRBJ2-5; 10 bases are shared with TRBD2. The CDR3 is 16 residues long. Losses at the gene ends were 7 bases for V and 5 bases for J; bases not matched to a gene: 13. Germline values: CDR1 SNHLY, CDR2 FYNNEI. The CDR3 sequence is CASINTLEAGGETQYF. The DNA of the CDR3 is TGTGCCAGCATCAATACCCTCGAAGCGGGAGGGGAGACCCAGTACTTC.

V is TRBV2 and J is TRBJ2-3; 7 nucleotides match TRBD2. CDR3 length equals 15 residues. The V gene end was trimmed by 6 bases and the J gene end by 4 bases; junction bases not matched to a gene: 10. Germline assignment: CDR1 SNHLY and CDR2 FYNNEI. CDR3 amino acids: CASRGRASAADTQYF. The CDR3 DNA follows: TGTGCCAGCAGGGGGAGGGCCTCGGCCGCAGATACGCAGTATTTT.

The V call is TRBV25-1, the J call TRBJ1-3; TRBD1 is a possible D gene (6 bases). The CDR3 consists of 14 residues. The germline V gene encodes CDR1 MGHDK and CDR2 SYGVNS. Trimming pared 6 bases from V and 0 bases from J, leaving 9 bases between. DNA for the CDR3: TGTGCCAGCAGCCAGGGGACCTCTGGAAACACCATATATTTT. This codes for CASSQGTSGNTIYF.

The CDR3 reads CAIKWSGQNYGYTF. CDR3 DNA: TGTGCCATTAAATGGTCTGGACAGAACTATGGCTACACCTTC. The V gene is TRBV19, the J gene TRBJ1-2; a possible D gene is TRBD1 (6 bases). The V and J ends lost 10 bases and 2 bases respectively, with 17 bases between them. Germline-derived CDR1 and CDR2 are LNHDA and SQIVND (reference sequence). This CDR3 spans 14 amino acids.

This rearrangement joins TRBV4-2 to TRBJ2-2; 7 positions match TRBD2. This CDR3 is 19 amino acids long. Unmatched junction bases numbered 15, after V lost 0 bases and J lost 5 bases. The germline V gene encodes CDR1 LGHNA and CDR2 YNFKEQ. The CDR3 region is CASSQELLLALRITGELFF. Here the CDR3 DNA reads TGTGCCAGCAGCCAAGAACTCCTACTAGCGCTCCGCATTACCGGGGAGCTGTTTTTT.

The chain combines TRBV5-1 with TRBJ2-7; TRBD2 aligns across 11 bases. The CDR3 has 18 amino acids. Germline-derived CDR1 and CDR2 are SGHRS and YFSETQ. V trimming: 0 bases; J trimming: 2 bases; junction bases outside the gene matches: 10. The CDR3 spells CASSLGSSGGELTYEQYF. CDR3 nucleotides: TGCGCCAGCAGCTTGGGAAGTAGCGGGGGGGAATTAACCTACGAGCAGTACTTC.

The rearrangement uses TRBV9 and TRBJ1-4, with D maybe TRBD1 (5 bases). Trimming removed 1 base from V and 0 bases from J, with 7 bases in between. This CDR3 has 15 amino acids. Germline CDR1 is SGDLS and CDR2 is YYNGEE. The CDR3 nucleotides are TGTGCCAGCAGCGTACGGGGGACAACTAATGAAAAACTGTTTTTT. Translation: CASSVRGTTNEKLFF.

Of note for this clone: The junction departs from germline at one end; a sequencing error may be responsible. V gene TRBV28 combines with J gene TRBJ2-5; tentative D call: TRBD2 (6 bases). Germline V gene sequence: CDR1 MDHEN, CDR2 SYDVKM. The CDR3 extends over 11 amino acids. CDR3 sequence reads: CASSRGTLQDF. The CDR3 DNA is TGTGCCAGCAGCCGCGGGACCCTGCAGGACTTC.

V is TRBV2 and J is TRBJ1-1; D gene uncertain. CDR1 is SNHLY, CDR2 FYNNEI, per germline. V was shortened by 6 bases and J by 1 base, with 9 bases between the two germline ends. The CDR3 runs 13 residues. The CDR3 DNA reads TGTGCCAGCAGAGCGACCGCGAACACTGAAGCTTTCTTT. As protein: CASRATANTEAFF.